Given below is one TCR beta chain in context. Its specificity is unknown. Sequencing was performed with immunoSEQ multiplex PCR; in TCRdb, only in-frame clones are kept and a portion is missing. The sample lists 93,000 or so clones; approximately 93% were seen once. CDR3 length: 11 residues. The V end lost 10 bases, the J end lost 9 bases, and 10 bases lay between the germline ends. Germline loops: CDR1 SEHNR, CDR2 FQNEAQ (reference sequence). This sample was taken from a study of graft-versus-host responses after intestinal transplantation. Study overall: Multivisceral, liver-intestinal, or isolated intestinal transplants were given to recipients. All recipients got anti-thymocyte globulin induction, then tacrolimus and steroids for three to four years. Whole-study results and caveats: Early after transplant, HvG declines were associated with peak levels of circulating GvH clones. GvH clones appeared in recipient marrow, some first in ileum or blood.

J is TRBJ2-6 and V is TRBV7-9, with D tentatively TRBD2 (5 bases). The sequencing used unstimulated CD8+ T cells sorted from spleen or lymph node cells, collected before intestinal transplant. The TCR was taken from a human donor who received an intestinal transplant. CDR3 region: CATPEGNVLTF. CDR3 nucleotide sequence: TGTGCCACCCCAGAGGGCAACGTCCTGACTTTC.